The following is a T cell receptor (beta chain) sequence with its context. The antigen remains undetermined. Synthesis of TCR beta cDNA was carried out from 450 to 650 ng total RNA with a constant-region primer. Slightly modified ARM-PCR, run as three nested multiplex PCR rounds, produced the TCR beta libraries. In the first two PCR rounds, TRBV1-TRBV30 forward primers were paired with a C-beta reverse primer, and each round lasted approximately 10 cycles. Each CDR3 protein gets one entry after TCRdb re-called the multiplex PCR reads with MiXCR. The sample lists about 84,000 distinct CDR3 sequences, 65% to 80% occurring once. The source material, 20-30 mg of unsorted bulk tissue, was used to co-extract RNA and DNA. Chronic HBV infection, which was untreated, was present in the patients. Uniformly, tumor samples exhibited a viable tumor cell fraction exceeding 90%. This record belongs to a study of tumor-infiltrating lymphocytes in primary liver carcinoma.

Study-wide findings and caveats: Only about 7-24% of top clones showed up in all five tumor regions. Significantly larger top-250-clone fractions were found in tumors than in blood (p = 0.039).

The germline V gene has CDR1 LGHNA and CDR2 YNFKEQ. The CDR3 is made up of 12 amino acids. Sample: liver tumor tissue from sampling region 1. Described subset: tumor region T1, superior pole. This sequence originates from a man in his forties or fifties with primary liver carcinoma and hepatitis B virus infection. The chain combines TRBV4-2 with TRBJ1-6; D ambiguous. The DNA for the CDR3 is TGTCCCCGCAGCCAATACGGTTCACCCCTCCACTTT. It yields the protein CPRSQYGSPLHF.